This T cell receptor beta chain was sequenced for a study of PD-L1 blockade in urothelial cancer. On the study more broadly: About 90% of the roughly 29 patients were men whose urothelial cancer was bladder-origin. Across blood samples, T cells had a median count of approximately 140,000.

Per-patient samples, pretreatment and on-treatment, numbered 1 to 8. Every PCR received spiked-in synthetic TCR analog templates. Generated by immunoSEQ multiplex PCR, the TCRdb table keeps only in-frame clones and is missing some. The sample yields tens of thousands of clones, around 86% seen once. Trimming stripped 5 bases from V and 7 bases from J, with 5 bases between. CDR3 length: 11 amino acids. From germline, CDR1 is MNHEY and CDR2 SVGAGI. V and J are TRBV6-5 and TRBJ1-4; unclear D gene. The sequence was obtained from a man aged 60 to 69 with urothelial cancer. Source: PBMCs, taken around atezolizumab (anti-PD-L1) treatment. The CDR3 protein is CASSRGEKLFF. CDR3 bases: TGTGCCAGCAGTAGAGGTGAAAAACTGTTTTTT.